This TCR beta chain originates from a study of beta chain features in type 1 diabetes. Details on this clone: Its specificity is not known.

Study-wide results and caveats: There was a moderate but significant shortening of TCRB CDR3s in all four CD4+ subsets of Type 1 diabetes patients.

Every bit of the isolated RNA underwent reverse transcription, so sequencing read expressed TCRB transcripts. The table came from immunoSEQ multiplex PCR; TCRdb's copy has only in-frame clones and leaves some out. Here the sample spans about 370,000 clones, over 8.5% being singletons. Trimming cost V 2 bases and J 3 bases, with 14 bases left between them. This CDR3 comprises 16 residues. CDR1 LGHNT and CDR2 FRNRAP come from the germline V gene. The sequenced sample consisted of central memory CD4+ T cells from blood. The chain joins TRBV12-5 to TRBJ2-1; D might be TRBD1 or TRBD2, each matching 5 bases. This TCR was recovered from a man under 40 with type 1 diabetes. For the CDR3, the DNA is TGTGCTAGTGGTTTGAACCGGGGCCCCGGCTACAATGAGCAGTTCTTC. Its translation is CASGLNRGPGYNEQFF.